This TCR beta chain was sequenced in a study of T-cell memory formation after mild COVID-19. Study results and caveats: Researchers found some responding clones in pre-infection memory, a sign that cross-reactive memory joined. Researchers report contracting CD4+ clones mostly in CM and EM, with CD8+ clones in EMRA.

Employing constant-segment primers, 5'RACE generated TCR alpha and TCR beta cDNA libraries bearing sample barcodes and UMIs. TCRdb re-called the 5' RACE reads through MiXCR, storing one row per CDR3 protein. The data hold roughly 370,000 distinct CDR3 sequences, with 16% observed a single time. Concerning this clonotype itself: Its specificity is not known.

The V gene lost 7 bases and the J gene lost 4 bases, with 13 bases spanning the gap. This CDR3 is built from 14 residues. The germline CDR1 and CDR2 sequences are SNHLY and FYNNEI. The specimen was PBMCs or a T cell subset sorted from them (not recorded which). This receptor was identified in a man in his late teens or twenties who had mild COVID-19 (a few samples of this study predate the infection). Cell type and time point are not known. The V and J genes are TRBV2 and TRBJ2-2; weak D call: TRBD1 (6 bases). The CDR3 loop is CASTGHRATGELFF. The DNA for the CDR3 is TGTGCCAGCACCGGACACAGGGCCACCGGGGAGCTGTTTTTT. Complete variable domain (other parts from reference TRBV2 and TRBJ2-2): EPEVTQTPSHQVTQMGQEVILRCVPISNHLYFYWYRQILGQKVEFLVSFYNNEISEKSEIFDDQFSVERPDGSNFTLKIRSTKLEDSAMYFCASTGHRATGELFFGEGSRLTVL.